The 27 T cell receptor beta chains below come from one sample, sequenced in a study of shared clonotypes between healthy human individuals. Sequencing was performed with immunoSEQ multiplex PCR; in TCRdb, only in-frame clones are kept and a portion is missing. Here the sample spans roughly 1 million clones, about 77% being singletons. The sequencing input was memory CD4+ T cells sorted from blood. The subset here: CD45RA-negative fraction. The source of these receptors is a man between 18 and 35 years old in good health.

V is TRBV11-1 and J is TRBJ2-7; D is unclear. Trimming took off 7 bases at V and 1 base at J, with 14 bases between the two ends. This CDR3 spans 14 amino acids. Germline CDR1 and CDR2: SGHAT and FQDESV (reference sequence). CDR3 coding DNA: TGTGCCAGCAAAGCACAAGGTTTATCCTACGAGCAGTACTTC. Translated, it gives CASKAQGLSYEQYF.

J is TRBJ1-1 and V is TRBV7-6; the D is unclear. This CDR3 is built from 17 residues. The germline CDR1 and CDR2 sequences are SGHVS and FNYEAQ. V was cut by 1 base and J by 0 bases, with 15 bases left in between. The CDR3 DNA sequence: TGTGCCAGCAGCTTAGTAGAGGGCGGGTCGATGAACACTGAAGCTTTCTTT. Its protein is CASSLVEGGSMNTEAFF.

The V gene is TRBV10-3, the J gene TRBJ1-5; D might be TRBD1 (5 bases). Germline values: CDR1 ENHRY, CDR2 SYGVKD. The CDR3 sequence is 15 residues long. Trimming removed 6 bases from V and 2 bases from J, with 14 bases in between. The CDR3 sequence: CAIRAGGAGNQPQHF. In nucleotides, the CDR3 is TGTGCCATCAGGGCGGGGGGTGCTGGCAATCAGCCCCAGCATTTT.

The rearrangement joins TRBV6-5 to TRBJ2-7; TRBD1 agrees at 9 bases. The V gene's germline CDR1 is MNHEY and CDR2 SVGAGI. J gave up 4 bases and V 2 bases, and 9 bases lay outside the gene matches. This CDR3 comprises 16 residues. CDR3 sequence reads: CASSYGGTGSLYEQYF. CDR3 DNA: TGTGCCAGCAGTTACGGTGGGACAGGGTCCCTGTACGAGCAGTACTTC.

The rearrangement uses TRBV6-1 and TRBJ2-7; D unclear. The CDR3 has 14 residues. The ends were cut back, 4 bases at V and 0 bases at J, with 10 bases in the middle. Germline V gene lookup returns CDR1 MNHNS and CDR2 SASEGT. The CDR3 spells CASSGGLTSYEQYF. Here the CDR3 DNA reads TGTGCCAGCAGTGGAGGCTTGACCTCCTACGAGCAGTACTTC.

This sequence joins TRBV19 and TRBJ1-4, with a possible D match to TRBD1 (5 bases). This CDR3 region has 13 residues. The V gene's germline CDR1 is LNHDA and CDR2 SQIVND (reference sequence). V dropped 7 bases and J dropped 5 bases, with 11 bases sitting between them. CDR3 sequence (DNA): TGTGCCAGTACCTCGGACATCAATGAAAAACTGTTTTTT. It yields the protein CASTSDINEKLFF.

A word on this clone: Just one base apart from a much larger clone, this may be a read error. This sequence joins TRBV2 and TRBJ2-3; no firm D call. The J call is in doubt because the DNA end fits TRBJ1-5 better. Germline V gene sequence: CDR1 SNHLY, CDR2 FYNNEI. This CDR3 spans 15 amino acids. The CDR3 nucleotides read TGTGCCAGCAGGGCTAGCGGGAGTCGCACAGATACGCAGCATTTT. Encoded protein: CASRASGSRTDTQHF.

This clone has more than one count but fewer than ten. This sequence joins TRBV6-1 and TRBJ2-3, with 10 bases matching TRBD2. V was pared by 3 bases and J by 2 bases, with 5 bases of the junction left unmatched. The germline V gene encodes CDR1 MNHNS and CDR2 SASEGT. This CDR3 contains 16 residues. In nucleotides, the CDR3 is TGTGCCAGCAGTGATTTACTAGCGGGAACCACAGATACGCAGTATTTT. Protein sequence: CASSDLLAGTTDTQYF.

This chain links TRBV10-3 with TRBJ2-7, with D unclear. This CDR3 has 16 residues. CDR1 and CDR2 (germline): ENHRY, SYGVKD. Trimming removed 0 bases at V and 2 bases at J, with 14 bases between. Here the CDR3 reads CAISESMGSRAYEQYF. The CDR3, as DNA: TGTGCCATCAGTGAGTCCATGGGAAGTAGGGCCTACGAGCAGTACTTC.

The V and J genes are TRBV7-2 and TRBJ1-5; D may be TRBD1 (6 bases). Per germline, CDR1 SGHTA and CDR2 FQGNSA. CDR3 length equals 16 residues. Trimming stripped 4 bases from V and 4 bases from J, with 17 bases between. The CDR3 DNA follows: TGTGCCAGCAGCTCCGGGGGCAGCGGGCTTAATCAGCCCCAGCATTTT. Translating it yields CASSSGGSGLNQPQHF.

The chain employs TRBV4-1 and TRBJ2-2, with 12 bases matching TRBD2. This CDR3 comprises 17 residues. CDR1 is MGHRA and CDR2 is YSYEKL in the germline V gene. With 2 bases clipped from V and 7 bases from J, the junction kept 8 bases outside the gene matches. CDR3 in amino acids: CASSQSGLAGGGGELFF. The CDR3 DNA sequence: TGCGCCAGCAGCCAATCGGGACTAGCGGGCGGGGGCGGGGAGCTGTTTTTT.

V gene TRBV15 combines with J gene TRBJ1-4, with 10 bases fitting TRBD1. The CDR3 is 17 amino acids. V shed 5 bases and J 4 bases; nucleotides not matched to a gene: 10. Germline-derived CDR1 and CDR2 are LNHNV and YYDKDF (reference sequence). The CDR3 DNA is TGTGCCACCAGCTTGACTTGGGACAGGGGTATTAATGAAAAACTGTTTTTT. Residues: CATSLTWDRGINEKLFF.

Note on this clone: Within the sample, other DNA sequences also encode this same CDR3. The chain has TRBV5-1 and TRBJ2-2, with a weak D call TRBD2 (6 bases). This CDR3 spans 15 amino acids. Trimming cost V 2 bases and J 1 base, with 9 bases left between them. Germline loops: CDR1 SGHRS, CDR2 YFSETQ. The CDR3 is CASSFAGGNTGELFF. The CDR3 DNA sequence: TGCGCCAGCAGCTTCGCCGGGGGGAACACCGGGGAGCTGTTTTTT.

For this clone: Other DNA variants within this sample encode the same CDR3. This chain's CDR3 is CASSLGEDTQYF. CDR3 nucleotides: TGTGCCAGCAGCTTAGGTGAGGATACGCAGTATTTT. This chain connects TRBV11-3 to TRBJ2-3; the D is unclear. V lost 1 base to trimming and J lost 6 bases, with 5 bases between them. Germline V CDR1 and CDR2: SGHNT, YENEEA. The CDR3 is made up of 12 amino acids. Full variable domain (rest looked up from reference TRBV11-3 and TRBJ2-3): EAGVVQSPRYKIIEKKQPVAFWCNPISGHNTLYWYLQNLGQGPELLIRYENEEAVDDSQLPKDRFSAERLKGVDSTLKIQPAELGDSAVYLCASSLGEDTQYFGPGTRLTVL.

This clone appeared once. The rearrangement uses TRBV4-1 and TRBJ2-3, with D hard to call. Germline CDR1 and CDR2: MGHRA and YSYEKL. The CDR3 has 14 amino acids. Trimming cost V 1 base and J 2 bases, with 7 bases left between them. CDR3 sequence reads: CASSQGSATDTQYF. In DNA, the CDR3 is TGCGCCAGCAGCCAAGGAAGCGCCACAGATACGCAGTATTTT.

The chain employs TRBV5-1 and TRBJ2-2; 7 bases map to TRBD1. The CDR3 has 15 residues. Germline V CDR1 and CDR2: SGHRS, YFSETQ. V lost 7 bases and J lost 3; bases outside the gene matches: 9. The CDR3 is CASYNGQAHTGELFF. The CDR3 DNA sequence: TGCGCCAGCTATAATGGACAGGCGCACACCGGGGAGCTGTTTTTT.

This chain links TRBV5-1 with TRBJ1-1, with D possibly matching TRBD1 (5 bases). CDR1 SGHRS and CDR2 YFSETQ come from the germline V gene. The V and J ends lost 4 bases and 2 bases respectively, with 9 bases between them. This CDR3 spans 13 amino acids. DNA of the CDR3: TGCGCCAGCAGCCCAGGACAAAACACTGAAGCTTTCTTT. It is translated as CASSPGQNTEAFF.

A note on this clone: This specimen includes other DNA sequences encoding the same CDR3. The V gene is TRBV5-1, the J gene TRBJ1-6, with unresolved D. Looked up from germline, CDR1 is SGHRS and CDR2 is YFSETQ. CDR3 length: 16 residues. Trimming removed 0 bases at V and 0 bases at J, with 7 bases between. CDR3 sequence reads: CASSLAGSSYNSPLHF. The CDR3 DNA is TGCGCCAGCAGCTTGGCCGGAAGCTCCTATAATTCACCCCTCCACTTT.

The chain joins TRBV27 to TRBJ2-1; 13 nucleotides agree with TRBD2. CDR3 length equals 15 residues. Germline CDR1 and CDR2: MNHEY and SMNVEV (reference sequence). The V and J ends lost 8 bases and 9 bases, in that order; junction bases with no gene match: 10. The CDR3, as DNA: TGTGCCAGCCGACCCCGGGGACTAGCGGGGACTGAGCAGTTCTTC. Amino acids: CASRPRGLAGTEQFF.

The chain combines TRBV11-1 with TRBJ2-7, with TRBD1 matching 8 bases. Germline V gene sequence: CDR1 SGHAT, CDR2 FQDESV (reference sequence). This CDR3 is 14 amino acids long. After removal of 2 bases from V and 7 bases from J, the junction contained 7 bases not matched to a gene. DNA of the CDR3: TGTGCCAGCAGCTTAAGGGACAGGCAGACGGAGCAGTACTTC. Encoded protein: CASSLRDRQTEQYF. Using reference TRBV11-1 and TRBJ2-7 for the parts outside the CDR3, the full variable domain is EAEVAQSPRYKITEKSQAVAFWCDPISGHATLYWYRQILGQGPELLVQFQDESVVDDSQLPKDRFSAERLKGVDSTLKIQPAELGDSAMYLCASSLRDRQTEQYFGPGTRLTVT.

This clone was recorded a few times. This chain connects TRBV7-9 to TRBJ2-5; either TRBD1 or TRBD2 may fit D (5 bases each). Germline assignment: CDR1 SEHNR and CDR2 FQNEAQ (reference sequence). The CDR3 is 12 amino acids. V lost 5 bases and J lost 5, with 9 bases in between. This chain's CDR3 is CASSRDEETQYF. In nucleotides, the CDR3 is TGTGCCAGCAGCCGGGACGAGGAGACCCAGTACTTC. Complete variable domain (other parts from reference TRBV7-9 and TRBJ2-5): DTGVSQNPRHKITKRGQNVTFRCDPISEHNRLYWYRQTLGQGPEFLTYFQNEAQLEKSRLLSDRFSAERPKGSFSTLEIQRTEQGDSAMYLCASSRDEETQYFGPGTRLLVL.

The DNA of the CDR3 is TGTGCCTGGAGTGCCGGAAGTGGGGCCAACGTCCTGACTTTC. As protein: CAWSAGSGANVLTF. The chain is built from TRBV30 and TRBJ2-6; unclear D gene. The CDR3 has 14 residues. V dropped 1 base and J dropped 3 bases, with 7 bases sitting between them. Per germline, CDR1 GTSNPN and CDR2 SVGIG (reference sequence). Using reference TRBV30 and TRBJ2-6 for the parts outside the CDR3, the full variable domain is SQTIHQWPATLVQPVGSPLSLECTVEGTSNPNLYWYRQAAGRGLQLLFYSVGIGQISSEVPQNLSASRPQDRQFILSSKKLLLSDSGFYLCAWSAGSGANVLTFGAGSRLTVL.

The chain couples TRBV19 to TRBJ1-1; a weak D match, TRBD1 (6 bases). This CDR3 is built from 14 residues. Germline V lookup: CDR1 LNHDA, CDR2 SQIVND (reference sequence). Trimming took off 7 bases at V and 0 bases at J, with 12 bases between the two ends. The CDR3 region is CASIPDSMNTEAFF. As DNA, the CDR3 is TGTGCCAGTATCCCGGACAGCATGAACACTGAAGCTTTCTTT.

This clone was observed once. This chain links TRBV7-2 with TRBJ2-5; 16 nucleotides align to TRBD2. Germline V gene data show CDR1 as SGHTA and CDR2 as FQGNSA. Losses at the gene ends were 0 bases for V and 5 bases for J; bases not matched to a gene: 3. The CDR3 consists of 17 residues. The chain's CDR3 is CASSLATGLAGGETQYF. CDR3 DNA sequence: TGTGCCAGCAGCTTAGCGACGGGACTAGCGGGAGGGGAGACCCAGTACTTC.

This clone was counted a few times. The chain uses TRBV11-2 and TRBJ2-3; 7 bases are a match to TRBD2. The CDR3 has 16 amino acids. Trimming removed 5 bases from V and 2 bases from J; junction bases left unmatched: 10. CDR1 is SGHAT, CDR2 FQNNGV, per germline. The CDR3 DNA reads as TGTGCCAGCAGCCGGTCGGGGCGGGAGATCACAGATACGCAGTATTTT. Translating it yields CASSRSGREITDTQYF.

The chain joins TRBV19 to TRBJ2-7, with D possibly called TRBD1 or TRBD2 (5 bases each). The CDR3 runs to 14 residues. Germline assignment: CDR1 LNHDA and CDR2 SQIVND (reference sequence). The germline V and J ends were trimmed by 7 bases and 2 bases, with 15 bases remaining between them. CDR3 DNA: TGTGCCAGTAAATCGGGGCAGGGCCCCTACGAGCAGTACTTC. It codes for CASKSGQGPYEQYF.

The genes are TRBV5-4 and TRBJ2-3; no definite D call. CDR3 length equals 16 residues. Germline V gene lookup returns CDR1 SGHNT and CDR2 YYREEE (reference sequence). Trimming pared 0 bases from V and 4 bases from J, leaving 15 bases between. CDR3 protein: CASSLGTTRGADTQYF. CDR3 DNA: TGTGCCAGCAGCTTGGGGACCACCCGTGGGGCAGATACGCAGTATTTT.